This entry concerns a single T cell receptor (beta chain). The sample comes from a study of T-cell reconstitution after alpha-beta-depleted transplantation in children. V shed 9 bases and J shed 7 bases, with 18 bases lying between them. CDR3 length: 14 residues. Germline CDR1 KGHDR, CDR2 SFDVKD. The TCRbeta library incorporated unique molecular identifiers. TCRdb re-called the PCR reads with MiXCR, one entry per CDR3 protein. The sample holds about 400,000 distinct CDR3 sequences; roughly 22% are singletons and the top ten take 3% to 4%. The gene calls are TRBV24-1 and TRBJ2-1, with D tentatively TRBD1 or TRBD2 (6 bases each). This TCR derives from a human donor who donated a stem cell graft to a child with acute myeloid leukemia. Sequences were derived from PBMCs from the stem cell graft donor, sampled from the stem cell graft. The CDR3 loop reads CATRGTRGRNEQFF. The CDR3 coding sequence is TGTGCCACCCGCGGGACCAGGGGTAGGAATGAGCAGTTCTTC.